This T cell receptor beta chain was sequenced during a study of T cell repertoires and HLA-DP antigens. In the study overall: Alloreactive CD4+ T cells targeted HLA-DP on transduced HeLa.

The primer mix covered 54 TRBV segments and 13 TRBJ segments. The data were produced by immunoSEQ multiplex PCR, yet TCRdb's version contains in-frame clones alone and is incomplete. The sample consists of roughly 70,000 clones, around four fifths of them appearing once. The V gene end was trimmed by 1 base and the J gene end by 9 bases; junction bases not matched to a gene: 9. The CDR3 sequence is 15 residues long. Germline V gene sequence: CDR1 SGHNT, CDR2 YENEEA. A remark on this clone: The antigen is unknown.

The clonotype was recovered from a man between 60 and 70 years old in good health and CMV-seronegative. The genes are TRBV11-3 and TRBJ2-1; 7 bases align to TRBD2. Sample: CD4+ T cells from PBMCs. DNA for the CDR3: TGTGCCAGCAGCTTAGCGGGGGGTCGACAGACTGAGCAGTTCTTC. Encoded protein: CASSLAGGRQTEQFF. Looking up the rest from reference TRBV11-3 and TRBJ2-1 gives the full variable domain: EAGVVQSPRYKIIEKKQPVAFWCNPISGHNTLYWYLQNLGQGPELLIRYENEEAVDDSQLPKDRFSAERLKGVDSTLKIQPAELGDSAVYLCASSLAGGRQTEQFFGPGTRLTVL.